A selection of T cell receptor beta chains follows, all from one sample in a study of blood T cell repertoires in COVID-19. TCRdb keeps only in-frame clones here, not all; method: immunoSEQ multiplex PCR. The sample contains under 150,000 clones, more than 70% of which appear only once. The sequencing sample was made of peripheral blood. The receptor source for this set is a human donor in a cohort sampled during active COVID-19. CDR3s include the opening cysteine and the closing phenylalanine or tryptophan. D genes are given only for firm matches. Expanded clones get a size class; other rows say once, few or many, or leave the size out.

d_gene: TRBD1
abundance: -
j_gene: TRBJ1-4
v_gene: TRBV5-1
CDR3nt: TGCGCCAGCAAAAGACAGGGGATACCTAATGAAAAACTGTTTTTT
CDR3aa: CASKRQGIPNEKLFF

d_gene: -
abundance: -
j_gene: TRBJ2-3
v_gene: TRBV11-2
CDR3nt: TGTGCCAGCAGCTCACAGACAGGGGGAGTAGCGGGGGGACACCGGTATTTT
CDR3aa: CASSSQTGGVAGGHRYF

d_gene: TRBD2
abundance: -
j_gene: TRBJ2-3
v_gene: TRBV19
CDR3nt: TGTGCCAGTAGTATTAACCCAGCGGGAGGGCCCCACCGAAGCACAGATACGCAGTATTTT
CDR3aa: CASSINPAGGPHRSTDTQYF

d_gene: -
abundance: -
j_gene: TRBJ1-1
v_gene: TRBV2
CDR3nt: TGTGCCACCCGAGGAACGGGGGTTGGTACTGAAGCTTTCTTT
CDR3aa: CATRGTGVGTEAFF

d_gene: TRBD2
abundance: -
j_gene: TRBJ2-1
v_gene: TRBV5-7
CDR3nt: TGTGCCAGCAGCCTTCCGGGACTAGCTCGGAATGAGCAGTTCTTC
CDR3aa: CASSLPGLARNEQFF

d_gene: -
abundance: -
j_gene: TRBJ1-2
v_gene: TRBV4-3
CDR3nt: TGCGCCAGCAGCCAAGATCAGAGGAGGGGCTACACCTTC
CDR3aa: CASSQDQRRGYTF

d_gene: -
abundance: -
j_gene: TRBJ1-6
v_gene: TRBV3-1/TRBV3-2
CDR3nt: TGTGCCAGCAACCCACATGGTAGCAGCGCACCCCTCCACTTT
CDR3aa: CASNPHGSSAPLHF

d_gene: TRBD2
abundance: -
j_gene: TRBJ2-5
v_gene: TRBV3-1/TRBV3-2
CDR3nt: TGTGCCAGCAGCCAGGCTAGCGGGGGCGTCCAAGAGACCCAGTACTTC
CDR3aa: CASSQASGGVQETQYF

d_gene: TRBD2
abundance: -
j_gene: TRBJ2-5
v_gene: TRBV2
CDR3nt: TGTGCCAGCAGTGGGGGACTAGCGGGGGGAGAGACCCAGTACTTC
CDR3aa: CASSGGLAGGETQYF

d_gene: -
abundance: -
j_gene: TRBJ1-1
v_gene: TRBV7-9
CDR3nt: TGTGCCAGCAGCCCCGATCTGGGCGGGGACACTGAAGCTTTCTTT
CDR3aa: CASSPDLGGDTEAFF

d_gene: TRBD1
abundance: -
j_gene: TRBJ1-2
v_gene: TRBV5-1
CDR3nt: TGCGCCAGCAGCCTCACCGGGACAGGGTATGGCTACACCTTC
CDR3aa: CASSLTGTGYGYTF

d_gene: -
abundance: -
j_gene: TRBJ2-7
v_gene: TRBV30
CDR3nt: TGTGCCTGGAGTGTCGGCGGGGTAAGATCCTACGAGCAGTACTTC
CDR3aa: CAWSVGGVRSYEQYF

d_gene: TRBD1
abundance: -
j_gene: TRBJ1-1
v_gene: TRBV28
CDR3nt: TGTGCCAGCAGTTTACTGACAGGGATGGTTCCTTTCTTT
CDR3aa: CASSLLTGMVPFF

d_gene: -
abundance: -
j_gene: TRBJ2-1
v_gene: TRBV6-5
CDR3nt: TGTGCCAGCACCCGGAGCAATGAGCAGTTCTTC
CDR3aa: CASTRSNEQFF

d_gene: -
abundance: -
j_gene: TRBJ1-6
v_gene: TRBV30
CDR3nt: TGTGCCTGGACCCCCCCGAGGCGATCACCCCTCCACTTT
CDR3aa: CAWTPPRRSPLHF

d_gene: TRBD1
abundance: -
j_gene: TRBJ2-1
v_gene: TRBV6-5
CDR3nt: TGTGCCAGCAGCCGGGACAGGTGGGGCAATGAGCAGTTCTTC
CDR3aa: CASSRDRWGNEQFF

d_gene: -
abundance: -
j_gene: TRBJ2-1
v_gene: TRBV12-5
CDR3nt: TGTGCTAGTGGTTTGGTCAGCTCCTACAATGAGCAGTTCTTC
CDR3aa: CASGLVSSYNEQFF

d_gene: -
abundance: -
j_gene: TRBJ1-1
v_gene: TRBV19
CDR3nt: TGTGCCAGTAGTATTTTTCCGGGGGAGAACACTGAAGCTTTCTTT
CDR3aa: CASSIFPGENTEAFF

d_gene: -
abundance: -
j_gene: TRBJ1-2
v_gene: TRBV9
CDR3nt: TGTGCCAGCAGCGCCTACCTGGTGGCGGGCTATGGCTACACCTTC
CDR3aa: CASSAYLVAGYGYTF

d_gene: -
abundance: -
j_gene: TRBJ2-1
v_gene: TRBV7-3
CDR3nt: TGTGCCAGCAGTCCTATTCGCGGGGGCGATCCCAATGAGCAGTTCTTC
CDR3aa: CASSPIRGGDPNEQFF

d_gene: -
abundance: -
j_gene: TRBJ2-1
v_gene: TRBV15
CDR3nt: TGTGCCACCAGCCCCGGGACTTTTGGCAATGAGCAGTTCTTC
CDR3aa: CATSPGTFGNEQFF

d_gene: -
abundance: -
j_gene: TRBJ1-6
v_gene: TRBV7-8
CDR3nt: TGTGCCAGCAGCTTAGGGGGGGGCCCGGATTCACCCCTCCACTTT
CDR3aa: CASSLGGGPDSPLHF

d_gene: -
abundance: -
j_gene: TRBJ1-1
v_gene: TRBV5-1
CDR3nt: TGCGCCAGCAGCCCAACAACAGCGGCAGGCGGGGCTTTCTTT
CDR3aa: CASSPTTAAGGAFF

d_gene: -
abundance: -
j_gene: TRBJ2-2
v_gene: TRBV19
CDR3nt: TGTGCCAGTAGTATAGAGGATGGGAGCGGGGAGCTGTTTTTT
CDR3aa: CASSIEDGSGELFF

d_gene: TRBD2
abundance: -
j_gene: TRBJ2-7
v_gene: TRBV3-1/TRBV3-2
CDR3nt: TGTGCCAGCAGCCAAGGGGCTAGCGGGGGGGCAGAGCAGTACTTC
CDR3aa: CASSQGASGGAEQYF

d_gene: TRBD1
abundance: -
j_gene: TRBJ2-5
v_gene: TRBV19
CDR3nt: TGTGCCAGTAGTATCCAAGGACAGGGAGAGACCCAGTACTTC
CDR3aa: CASSIQGQGETQYF

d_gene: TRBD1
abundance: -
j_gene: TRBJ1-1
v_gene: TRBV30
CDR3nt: TGTGCCTGGAGTGCACAGGGGGCGAGAGCTTTCTTT
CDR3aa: CAWSAQGARAFF

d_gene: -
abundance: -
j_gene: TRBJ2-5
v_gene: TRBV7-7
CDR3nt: TGTGCCAGCAGCTTAGGAACCGGAGGACAAGAGACCCAGTACTTC
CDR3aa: CASSLGTGGQETQYF

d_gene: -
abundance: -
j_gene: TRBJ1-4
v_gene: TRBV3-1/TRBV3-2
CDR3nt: TGTGCCAGCAGCCAGGGGGCAGGTAATGAAAAACTGTTTTTT
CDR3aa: CASSQGAGNEKLFF

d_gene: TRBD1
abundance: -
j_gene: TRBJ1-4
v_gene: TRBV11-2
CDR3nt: TGTGCCAGCAGCCGACAGGGGTTTAATGAAAAACTGTTTTTT
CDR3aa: CASSRQGFNEKLFF

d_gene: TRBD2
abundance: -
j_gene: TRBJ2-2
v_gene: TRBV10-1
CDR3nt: TGCGCCAGCAGTGAACTAGCGGGAGGAGCTGGGGAGCTGTTTTTT
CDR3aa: CASSELAGGAGELFF

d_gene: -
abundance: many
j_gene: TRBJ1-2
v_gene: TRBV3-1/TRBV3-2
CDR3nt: TGTGCCAGCAGCCCTAGGGACAATGGCTACACCTTC
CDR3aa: CASSPRDNGYTF

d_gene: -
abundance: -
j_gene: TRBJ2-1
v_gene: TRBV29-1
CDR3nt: TGCAGCGTCACCCCGAGGTGGGGGCCCAATGAGCAGTTCTTC
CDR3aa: CSVTPRWGPNEQFF

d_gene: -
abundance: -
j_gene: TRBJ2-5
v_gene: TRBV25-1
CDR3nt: TGTGCCAGCAGTGAGGTTTCTGGACAACATGAGACCCAGTACTTC
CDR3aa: CASSEVSGQHETQYF

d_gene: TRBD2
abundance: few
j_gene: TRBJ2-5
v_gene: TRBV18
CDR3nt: TGTGCCAGCTCACCACTCCGCGGGGGGGCCGAGACCCAGTACTTC
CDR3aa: CASSPLRGGAETQYF

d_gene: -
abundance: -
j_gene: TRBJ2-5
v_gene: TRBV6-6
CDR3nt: TGTGCCAGCAGTTACCGGGGACTGGGCCTACGGGAGACCCAGTACTTC
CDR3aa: CASSYRGLGLRETQYF

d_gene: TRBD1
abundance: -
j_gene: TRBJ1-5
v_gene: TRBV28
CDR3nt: TGTGCCAGCAGTTTGTTAACCGGGACAGGGGGCCAGCCCCAGCATTTT
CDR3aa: CASSLLTGTGGQPQHF

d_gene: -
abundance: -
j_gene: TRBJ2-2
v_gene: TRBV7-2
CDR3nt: TGTGCCAGCAGCTCGCGGAGGGCTGGGACCGGGGAGCTGTTTTTT
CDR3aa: CASSSRRAGTGELFF

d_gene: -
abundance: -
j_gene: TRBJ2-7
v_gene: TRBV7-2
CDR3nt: TGTGCCAGCAGCTGGGGGAGGGAGCAGTACTTC
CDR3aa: CASSWGREQYF

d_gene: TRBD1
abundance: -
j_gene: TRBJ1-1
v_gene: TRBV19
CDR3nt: TGTGCCAGTAAGACAGGGGCTGGTACTGAAGCTTTCTTT
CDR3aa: CASKTGAGTEAFF

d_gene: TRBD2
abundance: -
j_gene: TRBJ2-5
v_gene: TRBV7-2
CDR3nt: TGTGCCAGCAGCTCGTGGCTAGCGGGGGGGGAGACCCAGTACTTC
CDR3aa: CASSSWLAGGETQYF

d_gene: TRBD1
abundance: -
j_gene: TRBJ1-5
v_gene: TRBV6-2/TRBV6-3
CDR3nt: TGTGCCAGCAGTTACTCGGGGGACAGGGACTATCAGCCCCAGCATTTT
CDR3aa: CASSYSGDRDYQPQHF

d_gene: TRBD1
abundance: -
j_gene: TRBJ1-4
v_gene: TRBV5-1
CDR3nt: TGCGCCAGCGGAACAGGGGAAAGAGACGAAAAACTGTTTTTT
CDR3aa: CASGTGERDEKLFF

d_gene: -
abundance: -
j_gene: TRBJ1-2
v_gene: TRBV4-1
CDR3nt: TGCGCCAGCAGCCAAGATGAGCACTATGGCTACACCTTC
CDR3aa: CASSQDEHYGYTF

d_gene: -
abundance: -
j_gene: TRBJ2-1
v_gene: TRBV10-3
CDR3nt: TGTGCCATCAGCAGGGACTCCTACAATGAGCAGTTCTTC
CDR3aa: CAISRDSYNEQFF

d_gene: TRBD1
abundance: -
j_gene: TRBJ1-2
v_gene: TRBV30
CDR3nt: TGTGCCTGGAGAGGGGGCCCCAGCCCCTATGGCTACACCTTC
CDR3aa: CAWRGGPSPYGYTF

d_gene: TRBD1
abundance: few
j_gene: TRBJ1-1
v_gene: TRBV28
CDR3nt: TGTGCCAGCAGTCTTCGACAGGGGAACACTGAAGCTTTCTTT
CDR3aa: CASSLRQGNTEAFF

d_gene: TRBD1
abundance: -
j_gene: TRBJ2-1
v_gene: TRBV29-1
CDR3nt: TGCAGCTCCTCCGGAGGGACAGGGGGTTTGTATGAGCAGTTCTTC
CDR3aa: CSSSGGTGGLYEQFF

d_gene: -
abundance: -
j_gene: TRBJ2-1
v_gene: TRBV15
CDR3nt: TGTGCCACCAGCAGAGTTGCGAGCACCTACAATGAGCAGTTCTTC
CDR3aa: CATSRVASTYNEQFF